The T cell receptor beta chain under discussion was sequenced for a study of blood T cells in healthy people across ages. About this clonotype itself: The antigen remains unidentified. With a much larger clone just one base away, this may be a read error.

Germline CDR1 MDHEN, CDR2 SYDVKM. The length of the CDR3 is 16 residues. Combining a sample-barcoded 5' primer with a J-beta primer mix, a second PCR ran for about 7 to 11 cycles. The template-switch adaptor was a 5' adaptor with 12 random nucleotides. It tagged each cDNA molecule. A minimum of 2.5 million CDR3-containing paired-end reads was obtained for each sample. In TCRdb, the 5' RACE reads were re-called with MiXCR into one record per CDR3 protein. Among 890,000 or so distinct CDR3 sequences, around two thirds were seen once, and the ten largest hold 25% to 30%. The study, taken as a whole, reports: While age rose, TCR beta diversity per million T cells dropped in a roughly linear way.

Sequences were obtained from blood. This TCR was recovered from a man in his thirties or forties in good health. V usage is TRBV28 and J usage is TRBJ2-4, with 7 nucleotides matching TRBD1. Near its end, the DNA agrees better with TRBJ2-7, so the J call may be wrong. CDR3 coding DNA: TGTGCCAGCAGTTTGGGGGAAGGGGGCCACTCCTACGAGCAGTACTTC. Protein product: CASSLGEGGHSYEQYF.